This TCR beta chain was captured by sequencing in a study of cytomegalovirus exposure and HLA in healthy donors. PCR involved 60 Vbeta and 13 Jbeta primers. Using immunoSEQ multiplex PCR, the repertoire was profiled, and TCRdb retains in-frame clones only, with some absent. The sample has about 65,000 clones, around 62% seen once. The trim removed 3 bases at V and 2 bases at J, leaving 10 bases unmatched. The CDR3 totals 16 residues. From germline, CDR1 is SGHDT and CDR2 YYEEEE. The sequencing input was PBMCs. The chain has TRBV5-6 and TRBJ2-7, with 8 positions matching TRBD2. This clonotype was obtained from a man younger than 45 in good health and CMV-seronegative. CDR3 amino acids: CASSWPPGGTPYEQYF. As DNA, the CDR3 is TGTGCCAGCAGCTGGCCCCCGGGAGGGACACCCTACGAGCAGTACTTC.